Sequencing of this T cell receptor (beta chain) was carried out in a study of cytomegalovirus exposure and HLA in healthy donors. Study-level findings and limits: A later analysis showed HLA-associated TCR beta chains outstripping equally common others in clonal expansion. CMV serostatus was the only recorded immune exposure for donors. Analysis was carried out at a later point, and it linked a missense DCLRE1C variant to TCR beta V- and J-gene trimming.

Primers included in the PCR were 60 Vbeta and 13 Jbeta primers. Data came from immunoSEQ multiplex PCR; TCRdb stores just in-frame clones and leaves some out. This table holds over 110,000 clones, about four fifths found once. A note on this clone: As yet, its antigen is unknown.

V shed 0 bases and J shed 4 bases, with 10 bases lying between them. The CDR3 is 14 amino acids. Germline CDR1 is GTSNPN and CDR2 is SVGIG (reference sequence). The V call is TRBV30, the J call TRBJ1-5; weak D call: TRBD1 (6 bases). The TCR was taken from a woman aged 18-29 years in good health and CMV-seropositive. Specimen: PBMCs. CDR3 sequence: CAWSVGQFNQPQHF. The CDR3 DNA follows: TGTGCCTGGAGTGTAGGACAGTTTAATCAGCCCCAGCATTTT.